This record concerns one T cell receptor beta chain sequence. Its antigen remains unidentified. Measured with immunoSEQ multiplex PCR; TCRdb has only the in-frame clones, and not every one. The table has 100,000 or so clones, approximately 80% seen once. This entry comes from a study of radiotherapy plus CTLA-4 blockade in lung cancer. Unmatched junction bases numbered 5, after V lost 7 bases and J lost 3 bases. Germline CDR1 SQVTM, CDR2 ANQGSEA. CDR3 length equals 12 residues. In chemo-refractory metastatic non-small-cell lung cancer, patients got ipilimumab CTLA-4 blockade together with focal radiation. Whole-study results and caveats: Some TCR clones had been derived from tumors. These clones expanded in peripheral blood after radiotherapy plus ipilimumab.

The source of this sequence is a human donor with non-small cell lung cancer that progressed on radiotherapy plus ipilimumab. The sample was peripheral blood, taken from a patient treated with radiotherapy plus ipilimumab. The genes are TRBV29-1 and TRBJ2-7; TRBD2 matches at 8 bases. CDR3 in amino acids: CSGGLAGYEQYF. The CDR3, as DNA: TGCAGCGGCGGACTAGCCGGCTACGAGCAGTACTTC.